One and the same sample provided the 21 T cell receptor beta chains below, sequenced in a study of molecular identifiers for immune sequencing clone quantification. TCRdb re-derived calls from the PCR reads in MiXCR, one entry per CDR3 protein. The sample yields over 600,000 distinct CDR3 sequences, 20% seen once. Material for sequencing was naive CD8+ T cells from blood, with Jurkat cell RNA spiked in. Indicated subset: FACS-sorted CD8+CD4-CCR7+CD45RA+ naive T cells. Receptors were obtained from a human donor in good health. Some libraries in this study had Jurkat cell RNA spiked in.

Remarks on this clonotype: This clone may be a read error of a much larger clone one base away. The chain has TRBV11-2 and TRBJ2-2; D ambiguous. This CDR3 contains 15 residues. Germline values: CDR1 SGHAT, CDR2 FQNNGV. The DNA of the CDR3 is TGTGCCGGCAGCCACTTCGATACGAACACCGGGGAGCTGTTTTTT. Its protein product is CAGSHFDTNTGELFF.

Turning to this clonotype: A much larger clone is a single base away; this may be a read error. The CDR3 is CASGRDGWGNEQFF. Here the CDR3 DNA reads TGTGCCAGTGGCCGGGACGGTTGGGGCAATGAGCAGTTCTTC. J is TRBJ2-1 and V is TRBV19; D may correspond to TRBD1 or TRBD2 (5 bases each). CDR1 and CDR2 from the germline V gene are LNHDA and SQIVND (reference sequence). The V and J ends lost 8 bases and 6 bases respectively, with 17 bases between them. The CDR3 runs to 14 residues.

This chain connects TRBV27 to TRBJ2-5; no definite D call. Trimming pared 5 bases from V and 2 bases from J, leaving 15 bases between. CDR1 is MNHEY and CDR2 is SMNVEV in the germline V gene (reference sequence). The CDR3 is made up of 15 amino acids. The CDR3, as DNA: TGTGCCAGCAGTCAGCTTTCATTTATACAAGAGACCCAGTACTTC. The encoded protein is CASSQLSFIQETQYF.

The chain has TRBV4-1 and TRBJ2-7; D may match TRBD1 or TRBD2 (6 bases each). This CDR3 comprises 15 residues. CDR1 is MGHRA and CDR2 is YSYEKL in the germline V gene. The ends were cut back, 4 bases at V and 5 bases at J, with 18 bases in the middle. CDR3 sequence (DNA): TGCGCCAGCAGCCCGGGCGCAGGGGACTTCCACGAGCAGTACTTC. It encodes CASSPGAGDFHEQYF.

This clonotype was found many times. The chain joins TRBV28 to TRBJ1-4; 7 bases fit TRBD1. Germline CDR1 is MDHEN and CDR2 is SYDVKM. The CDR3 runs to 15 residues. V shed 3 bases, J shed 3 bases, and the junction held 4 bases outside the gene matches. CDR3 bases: TGTGCCAGCAGTTTGGCGACAGGGCCTAATGAAAAACTGTTTTTT. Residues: CASSLATGPNEKLFF.

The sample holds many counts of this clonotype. The CDR3 DNA reads as TGTGCCAGCACTTGGGGCACTGAGCAGTTCTTC. Protein: CASTWGTEQFF. V usage is TRBV28 and J usage is TRBJ2-1; a weak D match, TRBD1 (5 bases). The CDR3 is made up of 11 amino acids. Germline V CDR1 and CDR2: MDHEN, SYDVKM. The ends were cut back, 7 bases at V and 9 bases at J, with 10 bases in the middle.

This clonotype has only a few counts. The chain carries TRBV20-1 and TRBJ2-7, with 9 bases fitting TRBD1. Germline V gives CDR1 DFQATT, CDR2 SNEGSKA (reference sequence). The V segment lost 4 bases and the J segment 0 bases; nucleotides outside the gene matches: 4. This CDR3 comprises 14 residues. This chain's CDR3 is CSATTGGGSYEQYF. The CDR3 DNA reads TGCAGTGCTACAACAGGGGGCGGCTCCTACGAGCAGTACTTC.

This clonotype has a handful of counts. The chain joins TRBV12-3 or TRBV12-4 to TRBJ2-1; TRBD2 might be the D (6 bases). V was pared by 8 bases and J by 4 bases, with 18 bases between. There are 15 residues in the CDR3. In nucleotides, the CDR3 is TGTGCCAGCGGGGAGGTGGCTAGAGGATACAATGAGCAGTTCTTC. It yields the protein CASGEVARGYNEQFF.

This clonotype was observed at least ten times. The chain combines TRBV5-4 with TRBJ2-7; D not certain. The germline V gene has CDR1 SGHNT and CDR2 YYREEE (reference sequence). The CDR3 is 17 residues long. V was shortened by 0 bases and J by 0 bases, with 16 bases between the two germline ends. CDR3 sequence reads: CASSLAPFRIDSYEQYF. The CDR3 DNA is TGTGCCAGCAGCTTGGCCCCCTTCCGGATAGACTCCTACGAGCAGTACTTC.

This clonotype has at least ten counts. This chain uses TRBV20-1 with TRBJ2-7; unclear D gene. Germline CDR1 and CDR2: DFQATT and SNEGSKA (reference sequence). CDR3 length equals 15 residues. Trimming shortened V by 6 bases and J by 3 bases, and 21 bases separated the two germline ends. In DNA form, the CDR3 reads TGCAGTGCCCCCGGGCAGGATACCCCCTACTACGAGCAGTACTTC. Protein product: CSAPGQDTPYYEQYF.

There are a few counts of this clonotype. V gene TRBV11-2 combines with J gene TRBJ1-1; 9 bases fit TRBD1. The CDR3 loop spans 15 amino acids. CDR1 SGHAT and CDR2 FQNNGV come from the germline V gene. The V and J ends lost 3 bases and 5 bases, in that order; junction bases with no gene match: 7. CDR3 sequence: CASSFPGQGKTEAFF. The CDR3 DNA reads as TGTGCCAGCAGCTTCCCCGGACAGGGGAAGACTGAAGCTTTCTTT.

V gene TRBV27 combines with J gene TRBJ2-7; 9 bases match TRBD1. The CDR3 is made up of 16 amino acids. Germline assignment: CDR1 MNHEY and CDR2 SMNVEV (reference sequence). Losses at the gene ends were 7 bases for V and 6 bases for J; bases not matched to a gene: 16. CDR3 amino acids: CASTFYLPGQGSEQYF. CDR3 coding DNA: TGTGCCAGCACCTTTTACCTGCCGGGACAGGGATCCGAGCAGTACTTC.

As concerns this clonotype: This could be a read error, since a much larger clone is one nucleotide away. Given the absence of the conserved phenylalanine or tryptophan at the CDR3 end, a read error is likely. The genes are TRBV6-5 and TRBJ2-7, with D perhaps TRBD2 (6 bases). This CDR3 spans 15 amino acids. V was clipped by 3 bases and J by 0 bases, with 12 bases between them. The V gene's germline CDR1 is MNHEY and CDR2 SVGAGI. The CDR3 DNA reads TGTGCCAGCAGTTATGGAGGGTCTCCCTCCTACGAGCAGTACTCC. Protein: CASSYGGSPSYEQYS.

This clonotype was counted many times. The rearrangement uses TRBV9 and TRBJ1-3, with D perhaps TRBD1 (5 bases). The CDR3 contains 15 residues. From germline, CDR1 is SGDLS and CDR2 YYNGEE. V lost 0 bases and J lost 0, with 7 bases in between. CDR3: CASSVGGISGNTIYF. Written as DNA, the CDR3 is TGTGCCAGCAGCGTAGGGGGGATCTCTGGAAACACCATATATTTT.

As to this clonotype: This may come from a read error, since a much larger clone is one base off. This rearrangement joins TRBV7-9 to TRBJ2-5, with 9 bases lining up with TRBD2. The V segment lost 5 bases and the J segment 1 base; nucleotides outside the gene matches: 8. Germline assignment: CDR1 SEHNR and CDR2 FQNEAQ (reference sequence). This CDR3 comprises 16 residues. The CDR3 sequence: CASSGGTSRTQETQYF. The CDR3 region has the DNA TGTGCCAGCAGCGGGGGGACTAGCAGGACCCAAGAGACCCAGTACTTC.

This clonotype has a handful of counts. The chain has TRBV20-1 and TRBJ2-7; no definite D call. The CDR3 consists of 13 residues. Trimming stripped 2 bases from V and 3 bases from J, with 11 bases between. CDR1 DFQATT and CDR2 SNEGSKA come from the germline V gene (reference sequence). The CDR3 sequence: CSARNEIDYEQYF. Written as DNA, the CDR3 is TGCAGTGCTAGAAATGAAATCGACTACGAGCAGTACTTC.

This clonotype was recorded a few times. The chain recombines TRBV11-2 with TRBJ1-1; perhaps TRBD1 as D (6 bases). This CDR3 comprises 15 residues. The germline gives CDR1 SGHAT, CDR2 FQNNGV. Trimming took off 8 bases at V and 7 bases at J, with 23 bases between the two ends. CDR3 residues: CASDPLGQIPSEAFF. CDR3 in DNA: TGTGCCAGCGACCCCCTCGGACAGATCCCTAGTGAAGCTTTCTTT.

The chain's CDR3 is CASSLGGGVLNTEAFF. The CDR3 DNA reads TGTGCCAGCAGTTTAGGGGGAGGGGTCCTGAACACTGAAGCTTTCTTT. The chain carries TRBV27 and TRBJ1-1; weak D call: TRBD1 (5 bases). Trimming took off 2 bases at V and 0 bases at J, with 13 bases between the two ends. Germline CDR1 is MNHEY and CDR2 is SMNVEV (reference sequence). This CDR3 has 16 residues.

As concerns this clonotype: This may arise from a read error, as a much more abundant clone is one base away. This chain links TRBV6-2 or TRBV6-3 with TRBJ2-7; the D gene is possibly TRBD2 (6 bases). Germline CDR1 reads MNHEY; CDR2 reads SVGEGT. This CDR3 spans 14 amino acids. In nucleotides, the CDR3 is TGTGCCAGCAGTTCCATGGGACTCTCCGACGAGCAGTACTTC. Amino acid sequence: CASSSMGLSDEQYF.

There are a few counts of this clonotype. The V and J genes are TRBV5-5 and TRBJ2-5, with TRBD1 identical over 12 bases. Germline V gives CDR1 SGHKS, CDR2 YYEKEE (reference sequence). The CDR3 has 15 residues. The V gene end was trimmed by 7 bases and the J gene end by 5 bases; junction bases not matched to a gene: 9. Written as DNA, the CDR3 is TGTGCCAGCGGTACCGGGACAGGGGGCGAGGAGACCCAGTACTTC. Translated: CASGTGTGGEETQYF.

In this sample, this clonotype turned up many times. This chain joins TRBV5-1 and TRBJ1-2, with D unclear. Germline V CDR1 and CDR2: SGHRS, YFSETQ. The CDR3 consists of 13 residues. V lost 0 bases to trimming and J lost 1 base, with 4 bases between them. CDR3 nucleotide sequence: TGCGCCAGCAGCTTGGAGGTTAACTATGGCTACACCTTC. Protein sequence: CASSLEVNYGYTF.